One and the same sample provided the 14 T cell receptor beta chains below, sequenced in a study of shared clonotypes between healthy human individuals. Repertoires were generated with immunoSEQ multiplex PCR, while TCRdb's copy carries only in-frame clones and drops some. Here the sample spans 1,500,000 or so clones, approximately 97% being singletons. Sequenced: naive CD4+ T cells sorted from blood. Described subset: CD45RA+ positively selected. These receptors were collected from a man aged 25-45 years in good health.

The V gene is TRBV6-1, the J gene TRBJ2-5, with a possible D match to TRBD1 (5 bases). Germline CDR1 is MNHNS and CDR2 is SASEGT. CDR3 length: 13 amino acids. Trimming removed 5 bases at V and 1 base at J, with 8 bases between. The DNA of the CDR3 is TGTGCCAGCAGTCGACAGTTCCAAGAGACCCAGTACTTC. Protein sequence: CASSRQFQETQYF.

V gene TRBV19 combines with J gene TRBJ2-1; 13 bases agree with TRBD2. The length of the CDR3 is 16 residues. Germline values: CDR1 LNHDA, CDR2 SQIVND (reference sequence). With 5 bases clipped from V and 6 bases from J, the junction kept 7 bases outside the gene matches. CDR3 bases: TGTGCCAGTAGTGTGACTAGCGGGAGGCCCCCCAATGAGCAGTTCTTC. It is translated as CASSVTSGRPPNEQFF.

The chain carries TRBV9 and TRBJ2-2, with a possible D match to TRBD2 (5 bases). The CDR3 totals 15 residues. V was clipped by 2 bases and J by 3 bases, with 11 bases between them. Germline V CDR1 and CDR2: SGDLS, YYNGEE. This CDR3 reads CASSVAADHTGELFF. The CDR3 DNA reads TGTGCCAGCAGCGTGGCAGCGGACCACACCGGGGAGCTGTTTTTT.

This chain's CDR3 is CASSVEGRAWAGNTIYF. As DNA, the CDR3 is TGTGCCAGCAGCGTAGAAGGACGGGCTTGGGCTGGAAACACCATATATTTT. The rearrangement uses TRBV9 and TRBJ1-3; D not resolved. The CDR3 sequence is 17 residues long. V shed 0 bases and J shed 2 bases, with 15 bases lying between them. The V gene's germline CDR1 is SGDLS and CDR2 YYNGEE.

The chain has TRBV29-1 and TRBJ2-5; 9 bases are shared with TRBD1. V was clipped by 5 bases and J by 5 bases; unmatched bases: 9. The CDR3 length is 14 residues. Germline V CDR1 and CDR2: SQVTM, ANQGSEA. For the CDR3, the DNA is TGCAGCGTTAAGAAGACAGGGGGGCCCGAGACCCAGTACTTC. This translates into CSVKKTGGPETQYF.

The V call is TRBV7-2, the J call TRBJ2-7, with 9 bases fitting TRBD1. With 8 bases clipped from V and 4 bases from J, the junction kept 9 bases outside the gene matches. The CDR3 has 14 amino acids. The germline CDR1 and CDR2 sequences are SGHTA and FQGNSA. The CDR3 here is CASDPGQGRYEQYF. CDR3 DNA sequence: TGTGCCAGCGACCCCGGACAGGGGAGGTACGAGCAGTACTTC.

This chain connects TRBV27 to TRBJ2-1; 8 nucleotides align to TRBD1. This CDR3 contains 12 residues. Losses at the gene ends were 6 bases for V and 8 bases for J; bases not matched to a gene: 3. From germline, CDR1 is MNHEY and CDR2 SMNVEV (reference sequence). The CDR3 nucleotides read TGTGCCAGCAGGAAGACAGGGGATGAGCAGTTCTTC. Translation: CASRKTGDEQFF.

The genes are TRBV6-1 and TRBJ1-3; D is unresolved. V was clipped by 0 bases and J by 3 bases, with 9 bases between them. CDR1 is MNHNS and CDR2 is SASEGT in the germline V gene. The CDR3 totals 15 residues. CDR3 in amino acids: CASSEALWGGNTIYF. The CDR3 nucleotides read TGTGCCAGCAGTGAAGCGCTTTGGGGTGGAAACACCATATATTTT.

This chain joins TRBV6-5 and TRBJ2-1, with TRBD2 matching 10 bases. Germline CDR1 and CDR2: MNHEY and SVGAGI. Trimming took 6 bases from V and 5 from J; bases not matched to a gene: 4. CDR3 length: 14 amino acids. The CDR3 is CASRPGLANNEQFF. The CDR3, as DNA: TGTGCCAGCAGGCCGGGACTAGCGAACAATGAGCAGTTCTTC.

This clone was observed once. The chain joins TRBV7-9 to TRBJ1-5, with 9 bases lining up with TRBD1. Germline loops: CDR1 SEHNR, CDR2 FQNEAQ (reference sequence). The CDR3 consists of 15 residues. V gave up 4 bases and J gave up 6 bases; unmatched junction bases: 7. CDR3 sequence reads: CASSSTGGYGQPQHF. The DNA of the CDR3 is TGTGCCAGCAGCTCCACAGGGGGCTACGGTCAGCCCCAGCATTTT.

The chain links TRBV28 to TRBJ1-5; D is uncertain. Germline assignment: CDR1 MDHEN and CDR2 SYDVKM. There are 13 residues in the CDR3. V was shortened by 2 bases and J by 5 bases, with 7 bases between the two germline ends. The CDR3 DNA follows: TGTGCCAGCAGTTTAATTGGGGATCAGCCCCAGCATTTT. This translates into CASSLIGDQPQHF.

The chain links TRBV6-5 to TRBJ2-7, with a tentative D call TRBD2 (6 bases). The CDR3 spans 15 residues. Trimming shortened V by 2 bases and J by 3 bases, and 14 bases separated the two germline ends. The germline V gene has CDR1 MNHEY and CDR2 SVGAGI. The CDR3 sequence: CASSYQGTEGYEQYF. CDR3 coding DNA: TGTGCCAGCAGTTACCAAGGGACGGAGGGCTACGAGCAGTACTTC.

The J gene is TRBJ2-5, the V gene TRBV15; D remains unclear. The CDR3 spans 13 residues. V lost 3 bases to trimming and J lost 1 base, with 6 bases between them. Germline loops: CDR1 LNHNV, CDR2 YYDKDF (reference sequence). This chain's CDR3 is CATSSGLQETQYF. The CDR3 DNA reads as TGTGCCACCAGCAGCGGGCTCCAAGAGACCCAGTACTTC.

CDR3 in amino acids: CARGRDSGMNTEAFF. The DNA for the CDR3 is TGTGCCAGAGGGAGAGACTCCGGGATGAACACTGAAGCTTTCTTT. The chain has TRBV19 and TRBJ1-1; D unclear. The germline V gene encodes CDR1 LNHDA and CDR2 SQIVND (reference sequence). The CDR3 contains 15 residues. The V and J ends lost 9 bases and 0 bases respectively, with 17 bases between them.